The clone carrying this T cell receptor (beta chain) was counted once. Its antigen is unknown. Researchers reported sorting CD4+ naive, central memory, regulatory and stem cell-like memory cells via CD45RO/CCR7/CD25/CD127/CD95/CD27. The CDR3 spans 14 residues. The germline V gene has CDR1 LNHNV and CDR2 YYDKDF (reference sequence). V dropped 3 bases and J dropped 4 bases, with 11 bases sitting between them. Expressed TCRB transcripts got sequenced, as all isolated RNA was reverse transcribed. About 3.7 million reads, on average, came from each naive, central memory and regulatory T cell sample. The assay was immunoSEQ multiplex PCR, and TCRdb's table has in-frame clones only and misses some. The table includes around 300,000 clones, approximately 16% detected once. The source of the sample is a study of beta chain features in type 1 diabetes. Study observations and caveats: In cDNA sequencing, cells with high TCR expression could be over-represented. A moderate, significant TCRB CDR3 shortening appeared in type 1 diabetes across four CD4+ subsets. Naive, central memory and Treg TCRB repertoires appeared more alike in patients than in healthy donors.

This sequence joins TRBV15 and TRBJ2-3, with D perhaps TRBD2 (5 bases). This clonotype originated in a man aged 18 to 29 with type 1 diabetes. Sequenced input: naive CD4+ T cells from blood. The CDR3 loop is CATSRGRPADTQYF. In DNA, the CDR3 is TGTGCCACCAGCAGGGGGAGACCAGCAGATACGCAGTATTTT.